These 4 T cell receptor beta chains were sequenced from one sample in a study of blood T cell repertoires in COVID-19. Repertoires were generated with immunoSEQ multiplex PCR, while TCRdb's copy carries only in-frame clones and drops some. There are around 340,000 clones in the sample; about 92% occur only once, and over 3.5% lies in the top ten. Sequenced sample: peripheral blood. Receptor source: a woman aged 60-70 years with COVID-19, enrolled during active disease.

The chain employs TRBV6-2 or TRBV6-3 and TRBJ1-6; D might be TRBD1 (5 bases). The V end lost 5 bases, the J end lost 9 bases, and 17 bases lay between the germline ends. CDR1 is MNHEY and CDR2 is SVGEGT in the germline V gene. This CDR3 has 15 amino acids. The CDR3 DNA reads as TGTGCCAGCAGTATCAGACAGCCCAGGGTTTCACCCCTCCACTTT. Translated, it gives CASSIRQPRVSPLHF.

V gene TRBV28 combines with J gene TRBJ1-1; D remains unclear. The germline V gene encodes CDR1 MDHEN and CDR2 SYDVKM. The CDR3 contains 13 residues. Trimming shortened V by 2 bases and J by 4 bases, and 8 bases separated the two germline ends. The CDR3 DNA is TGTGCCAGCAGTTTAAATAATCCCACTGAAGCTTTCTTT. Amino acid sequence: CASSLNNPTEAFF.

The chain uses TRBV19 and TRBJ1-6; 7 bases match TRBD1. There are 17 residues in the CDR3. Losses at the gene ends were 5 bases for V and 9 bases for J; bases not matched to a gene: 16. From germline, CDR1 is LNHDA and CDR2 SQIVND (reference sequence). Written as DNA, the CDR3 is TGTGCCAGTAGTGTGACAGGGTTTAAGGCTGTCGCTTCACCCCTCCACTTT. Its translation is CASSVTGFKAVASPLHF. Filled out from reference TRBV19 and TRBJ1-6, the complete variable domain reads DGGITQSPKYLFRKEGQNVTLSCEQNLNHDAMYWYRQDPGQGLRLIYYSQIVNDFQKGDIAEGYSVSREKKESFPLTVTSAQKNPTAFYLCASSVTGFKAVASPLHFGNGTRLTVT.

CDR3 coding DNA: TGTGCCAGCAGCCCGCGTGGGGGGGATAATTCACCCCTCCACTTT. The encoded protein is CASSPRGGDNSPLHF. This chain connects TRBV3-1 (or the pseudogene TRBV3-2) to TRBJ1-6; tentative D call: TRBD1 (5 bases). The germline V gene has CDR1 LGHDT and CDR2 YNNKEL (reference sequence). Trimming pared 4 bases from V and 5 bases from J, leaving 12 bases between. The CDR3 length is 15 residues.